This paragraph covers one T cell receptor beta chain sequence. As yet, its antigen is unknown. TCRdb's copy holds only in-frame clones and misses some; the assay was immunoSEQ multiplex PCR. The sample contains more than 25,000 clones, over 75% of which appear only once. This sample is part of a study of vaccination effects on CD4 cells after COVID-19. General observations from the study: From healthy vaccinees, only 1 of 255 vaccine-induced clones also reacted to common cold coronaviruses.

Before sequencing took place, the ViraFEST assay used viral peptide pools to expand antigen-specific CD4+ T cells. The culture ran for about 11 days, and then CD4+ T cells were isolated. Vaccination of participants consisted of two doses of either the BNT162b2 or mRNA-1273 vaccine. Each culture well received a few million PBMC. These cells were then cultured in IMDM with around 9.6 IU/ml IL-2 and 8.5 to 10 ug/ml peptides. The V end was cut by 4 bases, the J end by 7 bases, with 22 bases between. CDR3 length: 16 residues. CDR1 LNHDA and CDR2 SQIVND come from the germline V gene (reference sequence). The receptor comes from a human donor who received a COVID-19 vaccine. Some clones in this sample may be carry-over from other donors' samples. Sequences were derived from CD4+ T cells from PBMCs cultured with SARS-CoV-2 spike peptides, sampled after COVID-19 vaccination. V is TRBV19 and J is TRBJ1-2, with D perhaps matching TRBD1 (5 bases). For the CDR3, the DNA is TGTGCCAGTAGTAACCAAGCCTCGGGGGGAGTTGGTGGCTACACCTTC. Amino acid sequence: CASSNQASGGVGGYTF.